The clone carrying this T cell receptor (beta chain) was seen a single time. V lost 2 bases to trimming and J lost 2 bases; unmatched junction nucleotides: 3. CDR1 and CDR2 (germline): SEHNR, FQNEAQ (reference sequence). The CDR3 runs 16 residues. The source of the sample is a study of technical replicates of blood from a handful of donors. TCRdb keeps only in-frame clones here, not all; method: immunoSEQ multiplex PCR. The table includes fewer than 75,000 clones, approximately 90% detected once. Sequences were obtained from PBMCs. The rearrangement joins TRBV7-9 to TRBJ2-2, with 9 bases that match TRBD2. The sequence was collected from a human donor in good health. Some clones in this sample may be carry-over from other donors' samples. The CDR3 protein is CASSLISGGNTGELFF. Written as DNA, the CDR3 is TGTGCCAGCAGCTTAATTAGCGGGGGCAACACCGGGGAGCTGTTTTTT.